This T cell receptor (beta chain) was sequenced during a study of T cell repertoires in cytomegalovirus infection. Study-level results: There were HLA-C-restricted CMV-specific TCR beta clonotypes dominating the ex vivo response.

Unmatched junction bases numbered 5, after V lost 4 bases and J lost 3 bases. The CDR3 is 15 residues long. CDR1 and CDR2 from the germline V gene are SEHNR and FQNEAQ (reference sequence). Concerning this clonotype itself: Antigen specificity is unknown.

One entry per CDR3 protein results from TCRdb running MiXCR on the reads. The table has approximately 730,000 distinct CDR3 sequences, around 29% seen once. This rearrangement joins TRBV7-9 to TRBJ1-4; 7 bases match TRBD1. The sequence derives from a human donor in good health (CMV status not recorded). Some clones in this sample may be carry-over from other donors' samples. The input for sequencing was cultured CD8+ T cells from PBMCs, taken from culture after CMV antigen stimulation. CDR3 in amino acids: CASSSPGQPNEKLFF. The CDR3 DNA reads TGTGCCAGCAGCTCCCCGGGACAGCCTAATGAAAAACTGTTTTTT.